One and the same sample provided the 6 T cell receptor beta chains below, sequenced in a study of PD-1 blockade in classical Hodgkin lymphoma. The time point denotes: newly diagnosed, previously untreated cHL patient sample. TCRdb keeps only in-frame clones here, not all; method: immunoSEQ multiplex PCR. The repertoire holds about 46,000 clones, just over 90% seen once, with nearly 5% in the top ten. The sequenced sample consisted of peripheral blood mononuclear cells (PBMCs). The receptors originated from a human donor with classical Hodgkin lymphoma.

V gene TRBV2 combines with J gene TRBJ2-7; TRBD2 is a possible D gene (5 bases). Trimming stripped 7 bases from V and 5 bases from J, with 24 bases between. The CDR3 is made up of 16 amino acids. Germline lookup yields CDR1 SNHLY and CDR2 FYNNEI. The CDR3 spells CASTPSPDPRTDEQYV. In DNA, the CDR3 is TGTGCCAGCACCCCCAGCCCGGACCCCAGGACTGACGAGCAGTACGTC.

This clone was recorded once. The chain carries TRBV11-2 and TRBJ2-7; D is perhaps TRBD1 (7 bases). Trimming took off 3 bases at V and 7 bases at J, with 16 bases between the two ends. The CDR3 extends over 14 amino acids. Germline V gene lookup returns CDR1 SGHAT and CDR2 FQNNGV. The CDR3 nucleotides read TGTGCCAGCAGCTTCGGAGGGGGCTCGTGGGAGCAGTACGTC. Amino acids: CASSFGGGSWEQYV.

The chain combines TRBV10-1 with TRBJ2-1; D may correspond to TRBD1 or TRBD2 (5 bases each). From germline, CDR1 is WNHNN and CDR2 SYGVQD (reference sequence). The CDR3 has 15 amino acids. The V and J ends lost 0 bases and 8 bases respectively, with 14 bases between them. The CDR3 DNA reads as TGCGCCAGCAGTGAGTCGACGGGACCGCGCTATGAGCAGTTCTTC. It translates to CASSESTGPRYEQFF.

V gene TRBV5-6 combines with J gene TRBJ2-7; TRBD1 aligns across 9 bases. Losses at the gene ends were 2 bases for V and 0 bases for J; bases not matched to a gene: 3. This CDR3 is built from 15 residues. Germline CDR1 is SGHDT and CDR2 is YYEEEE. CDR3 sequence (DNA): TGTGCCAGCAGCTTACGGGACAGGGTCTCCTACGAGCAGTACTTC. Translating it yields CASSLRDRVSYEQYF.

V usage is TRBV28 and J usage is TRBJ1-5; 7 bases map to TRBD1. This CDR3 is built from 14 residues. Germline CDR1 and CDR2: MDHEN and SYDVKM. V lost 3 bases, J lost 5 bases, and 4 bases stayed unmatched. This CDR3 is CASSFRQGDQPQHF. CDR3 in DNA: TGTGCCAGCAGTTTCCGGCAGGGGGATCAGCCCCAGCATTTT.

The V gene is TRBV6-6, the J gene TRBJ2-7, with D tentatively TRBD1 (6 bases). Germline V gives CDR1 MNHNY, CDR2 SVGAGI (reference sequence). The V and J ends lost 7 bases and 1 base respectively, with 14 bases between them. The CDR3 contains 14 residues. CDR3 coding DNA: TGTGCCAGCAAGCAGACAGGCTCTTCCTACGAGCAGTACTTC. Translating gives CASKQTGSSYEQYF.